This TCR beta chain was recorded in a study of cytomegalovirus exposure and HLA in healthy donors (dated by TCRdb to the late 2010s). For the study in its entirety: A later analysis indicated that the 120 or so validation repertoires were generated on the platform also employed for the 600 to 750 repertoires of the first cohort. The aim of the study was to test whether cataloging public T cell receptors could identify signatures of past pathogen exposure. A separate validation cohort of about 110 different subjects was used in addition to the roughly 670-subject first cohort. The study combined high-throughput TCR immunosequencing, statistical association of individual TCRs with disease status, and machine learning to predict cytomegalovirus infection status.

The library was obtained by the immunoSEQ multiplex PCR assay. The paper's data handling went like this. To diagnose cytomegalovirus status from the catalog of TCR beta chain sequences, a statistical classification framework was built. TCRdb re-hosts the immuneACCESS table, in-frame sequences only. Its copies lack some clones; in the studies checked, an unresolved V gene accounts for under half of them, and the cause for the rest is not known. Clonal size and the V and J genes are those of that table, whereas D and trimming came from the DNA. Here the sample has approximately 220,000 clones; roughly 89% occur a single time. The leading ten clones occupy 2.5% to 3% of the sample. With respect to this clone: The antigen this receptor binds is unknown. No base quality values were provided; no much bigger clone lies one nucleotide off.

Separate from the roughly 650-subject first cohort, the validation cohort of 120 subjects was the group to which the donors belonged. CDR3 length: 14 amino acids, cysteine to phenylalanine. Just the 42-base CDR3 DNA is kept, in frame starting at base 1. Per the germline V gene, ENHRY is the CDR1 and SYGVKD is the CDR2. V is trimmed back by 6 bases and J by 3 bases, and the junction contains 3 bases that no gene match accounts for. Overall study results and their limits: It was suggested by the authors that the approach could potentially be generalized to other disease states and immunological phenotypes. The validation cohort had no HLA typing available for a later analysis, so co-occurrence within that cohort was assessed over all 120 or so repertoires. In both the original and validation cohorts, the classifier was reported to diagnose cytomegalovirus status with high specificity and sensitivity. In the study, about 150 TCR beta chains were listed as associated with cytomegalovirus. Of the cluster scores, 85% to 95% were above 0 in a later analysis, which found that TCRs clustered in the first cohort also tended to co-occur in the roughly 130 validation repertoires. Across donors, most TCR sequences were observed very rarely, whereas some public TCRs were present in many individuals. A few of the identified cytomegalovirus-associated TCR beta chains were confirmed in vitro to be specific for cytomegalovirus antigens.

The source of this sequence is a man younger than 30 in good health and CMV-seronegative. The chain joins TRBV10-3 to TRBJ2-5; 11 central nucleotides agree with TRBD2. Sequencing was carried out using PBMCs. DNA sequence: TGTGCCATCAGCCCACTAGCGGGAGAAGAGACCCAGTACTTC. It codes for CAISPLAGEETQYF.